Presented here are 30 T cell receptor beta chains from one specimen sequenced in a study of CXCR3-negative and CXCR3-positive naive CD8 T cells. The study made its TRB cDNA libraries by 5' RACE, adding UMI labels. For each CDR3 protein, TCRdb gives one entry from its re-call of the 5' RACE reads, without DNA. The table for this sample gives about 57,000 distinct CDR3 sequences. What was sequenced was memory CD8+ T cells from blood. These receptors originate from a human donor in good health. Some clones in this sample may be carry-over from other donors' samples.

The chain links TRBV12-3 or TRBV12-4 to TRBJ2-1; TCRdb names TRBD1, which stays unverified in the absence of DNA. The CDR3 has 16 residues. CDR3: CASSDGGGVSYNEQFF.

CDR3 sequence: CASSLPGDNSPLHF. V is TRBV5-1 and J is TRBJ1-6. Germline CDR1 is SGHRS and CDR2 is YFSETQ. The CDR3 runs 14 residues. The full variable domain, rest sourced from reference TRBV5-1 and TRBJ1-6, is KAGVTQTPRYLIKTRGQQVTLSCSPISGHRSVSWYQQTPGQGLQFLFEYFSETQRNKGNFPGRFSGRQFSNSRSEMNVSTLELGDSALYLCASSLPGDNSPLHFGNGTRLTVT.

V and J are TRBV20-1 and TRBJ2-7. The CDR3 length is 15 residues. The germline V gene encodes CDR1 DFQATT and CDR2 SNEGSKA (reference sequence). CDR3 loop: CSARDLAGGPYEQYF.

This sequence joins TRBV29-1 and TRBJ2-2. CDR3 length equals 14 residues. The germline gives CDR1 SQVTM, CDR2 ANQGSEA. The chain's CDR3 is CSVDPRGNTGELFF.

The J gene is TRBJ2-7, the V gene TRBV28; without DNA, the TCRdb call of TRBD1 cannot be checked. The CDR3 is 13 residues long. Looked up from germline, CDR1 is MDHEN and CDR2 is SYDVKM. The CDR3 is CASSSSRIYEQYF.

The gene calls are TRBV9 and TRBJ1-2. This CDR3 has 14 amino acids. Germline CDR1 and CDR2: SGDLS and YYNGEE. This CDR3 reads CASSDVIGTYGYTF.

The CDR3 loop reads CAIRPGVTQETQYF. The rearrangement joins TRBV10-3 to TRBJ2-5; as DNA is missing, the TRBD1 call by TCRdb cannot be tested. This CDR3 spans 14 amino acids. The germline V gene has CDR1 ENHRY and CDR2 SYGVKD.

V usage is TRBV5-5 and J usage is TRBJ2-3. The germline V gene encodes CDR1 SGHKS and CDR2 YYEKEE (reference sequence). The CDR3 length is 14 residues. The CDR3 reads CASSLMRETDTQYF. Full variable domain (outside the CDR3, taken from reference TRBV5-5 and TRBJ2-3): DAGVTQSPTHLIKTRGQQVTLRCSPISGHKSVSWYQQVLGQGPQFIFQYYEKEERGRGNFPDRFSARQFPNYSSELNVNALLLGDSALYLCASSLMRETDTQYFGPGTRLTVL.

V is TRBV7-3 and J is TRBJ2-2; the TCRdb D gene call, TRBD2, has no DNA to confirm it. This CDR3 spans 19 amino acids. Germline V lookup: CDR1 SGHTA, CDR2 FQGTGA. CDR3 loop: CASSLNAPGLEMATGELFF.

J is TRBJ1-1 and V is TRBV10-3; TCRdb reports TRBD1, a call that lacks DNA to check it against. Germline CDR1 is ENHRY and CDR2 is SYGVKD. CDR3 size: 14 residues. The CDR3 protein is CAISETGGNTEAFF.

J is TRBJ1-2 and V is TRBV29-1; the TRBD1 assignment by TCRdb is unverifiable without DNA. Per the germline V gene, CDR1 is SQVTM and CDR2 is ANQGSEA. CDR3 length: 13 residues. The CDR3 region is CSVLQQGAWGYTF.

The chain has TRBV6-6 and TRBJ2-5; TCRdb indicates TRBD1, and absent DNA this call remains unverified. Per germline, CDR1 MNHNY and CDR2 SVGAGI (reference sequence). The CDR3 totals 14 residues. The CDR3 region is CASSPGTGEETQYF.

CDR3 loop: CASSAWDRASYGYTF. This chain links TRBV25-1 with TRBJ1-2; the D gene TCRdb calls, TRBD1, cannot be checked with no DNA. In germline, CDR1 is MGHDK, CDR2 SYGVNS. The length of the CDR3 is 15 residues.

This chain joins TRBV4-2 and TRBJ2-7. Germline CDR1 and CDR2: LGHNA and YNFKEQ. There are 14 residues in the CDR3. This chain's CDR3 is CASSPVGGSYEQYF.

The V and J genes are TRBV27 and TRBJ2-7; the TRBD2 assignment by TCRdb is unverifiable without DNA. This CDR3 has 15 amino acids. Germline V lookup: CDR1 MNHEY, CDR2 SMNVEV (reference sequence). The CDR3 protein is CASSASQRVRYEQYF.

The V gene is TRBV2, the J gene TRBJ2-7; TCRdb names TRBD1, which stays unverified in the absence of DNA. Germline assignment: CDR1 SNHLY and CDR2 FYNNEI. The CDR3 totals 14 residues. The CDR3 protein is CASGGQGAYYEQYF.

The chain couples TRBV29-1 to TRBJ2-1; the D call of TRBD1 rests on TCRdb alone, since no DNA is present to check it. There are 14 residues in the CDR3. Per the germline V gene, CDR1 is SQVTM and CDR2 is ANQGSEA. The CDR3 is CSGEAGVSYNEQFF.

V usage is TRBV29-1 and J usage is TRBJ2-1. The germline V gene has CDR1 SQVTM and CDR2 ANQGSEA. The CDR3 runs 14 residues. CDR3: CSVDTKVANNEQFF.

V and J are TRBV19 and TRBJ2-7; there is no DNA to check the TCRdb D call of TRBD1. The CDR3 is 13 residues long. Germline V CDR1 and CDR2: LNHDA, SQIVND (reference sequence). CDR3 loop: CASSGGRGYEQYF. Based on the CDR3 plus reference TRBV19 and TRBJ2-7, the full variable domain is DGGITQSPKYLFRKEGQNVTLSCEQNLNHDAMYWYRQDPGQGLRLIYYSQIVNDFQKGDIAEGYSVSREKKESFPLTVTSAQKNPTAFYLCASSGGRGYEQYFGPGTRLTVT.

The V call is TRBV4-2, the J call TRBJ2-1; the D call of TRBD1 rests on TCRdb alone, since no DNA is present to check it. Per the germline V gene, CDR1 is LGHNA and CDR2 is YNFKEQ. CDR3 length: 13 amino acids. The CDR3 here is CASSQGLRDEQFF.

The CDR3 here is CASSDRGQETQYF. This sequence joins TRBV12-3 or TRBV12-4 and TRBJ2-5; checking the TCRdb D call of TRBD1 is not possible without DNA. CDR3 length equals 13 residues.

J is TRBJ2-2 and V is TRBV20-1. The CDR3 spans 14 residues. The germline V gene has CDR1 DFQATT and CDR2 SNEGSKA (reference sequence). CDR3: CSARDLAVTGELFF.

This chain links TRBV7-9 with TRBJ1-2; TCRdb indicates TRBD1, and absent DNA this call remains unverified. The CDR3 sequence is 18 residues long. Germline values: CDR1 SEHNR, CDR2 FQNEAQ (reference sequence). CDR3: CASSLGAEDRGRGHGYTF.

The genes are TRBV9 and TRBJ2-5; TCRdb calls TRBD2, which cannot be checked without DNA. Germline loops: CDR1 SGDLS, CDR2 YYNGEE. The CDR3 covers 15 residues. This CDR3 reads CASSAGEGTVETQYF. Complete variable domain (other parts from reference TRBV9 and TRBJ2-5): DSGVTQTPKHLITATGQRVTLRCSPRSGDLSVYWYQQSLDQGLQFLIQYYNGEERAKGNILERFSAQQFPDLHSELNLSSLELGDSALYFCASSAGEGTVETQYFGPGTRLLVL.

The V and J genes are TRBV7-9 and TRBJ2-7; the TRBD1 assignment by TCRdb is unverifiable without DNA. CDR1 is SEHNR and CDR2 is FQNEAQ in the germline V gene (reference sequence). CDR3 length: 15 amino acids. CDR3: CASSSPGDVRGEQYF.

V and J are TRBV6-2 or TRBV6-3 and TRBJ2-2; TCRdb names TRBD1, which stays unverified in the absence of DNA. Per germline, CDR1 MNHEY and CDR2 SVGEGT. The CDR3 has 15 amino acids. The CDR3 loop reads CASRRTGFNTGELFF.

V usage is TRBV12-3 or TRBV12-4 and J usage is TRBJ2-1; TCRdb selects TRBD1, and the lack of DNA leaves this call unchecked. This CDR3 is 18 amino acids long. CDR3 sequence: CASSPGTGKTSSYNEQFF.

The chain uses TRBV10-3 and TRBJ1-4. CDR1 and CDR2 from the germline V gene are ENHRY and SYGVKD. The CDR3 is made up of 14 amino acids. This CDR3 is CAISDSGLNEKLFF.

The J gene is TRBJ1-2, the V gene TRBV20-1. The CDR3 has 13 amino acids. Germline values: CDR1 DFQATT, CDR2 SNEGSKA (reference sequence). The CDR3 spells CSARPRSNYGYTF.

The chain uses TRBV3-1 and TRBJ2-1; with no DNA, the TCRdb D assignment of TRBD2 cannot be verified. Germline V gene lookup returns CDR1 LGHDT and CDR2 YNNKEL (reference sequence). The CDR3 totals 18 residues. The CDR3 reads CASSQDNSGGIPHNEQFF.